Detailed here is one T cell receptor (beta chain). Its antigen is as yet unknown. The germline V gene encodes CDR1 SQVTM and CDR2 ANQGSEA. The CDR3 has 13 amino acids. Trimming pared 1 base from V and 6 bases from J, leaving 12 bases between. The data originate from a study of T-cell memory formation after mild COVID-19. General study results and limits: Those CD4+ clones that contracted were mainly in CM and EM (CD8+ ones in EMRA). Cross-reactive memory appears to have joined, as suggested by some responding clones showing up in pre-infection memory.

Using its own MiXCR run on the 5' RACE reads, TCRdb lists one record per CDR3 protein. This table has 250,000 to 300,000 distinct CDR3 sequences, about 17% appearing once. The rearrangement joins TRBV29-1 to TRBJ1-1; a possible D gene is TRBD1 (6 bases). Sequenced sample: PBMCs or a T cell subset sorted from them (not recorded which). This sequence originates from a man aged 18-30 years who had mild COVID-19 (a few samples of this study predate the infection). Cell type and time point are not known. CDR3 region: CSVEAREGAEAFF. CDR3 nucleotides: TGCAGCGTTGAAGCCAGGGAGGGGGCTGAAGCTTTCTTT.